A selection of T cell receptor beta chains follows, all from one sample in a study of blood T cell repertoires in COVID-19. TCRdb's copy holds only in-frame clones and misses some; the assay was immunoSEQ multiplex PCR. The sample yields 140,000 to 150,000 clones, 70% to 90% seen once. The sample consisted of peripheral blood. All receptors derive from an older woman with COVID-19, enrolled during active disease. Each CDR3 is given with its conserved first and last residue. Fields, in order: V gene, clone size, D gene, J gene, CDR3 DNA, CDR3 protein. The D gene is left open where the match is weak. Only part of the rows carry a size: once, few, many, or a class if the clone is expanded.

TRBV7-9,.,.,TRBJ2-5,TGTGCCAGCAGCTTAGTCGTCAGATTGGAAGAGACCCAGTACTTC,CASSLVVRLEETQYF
TRBV19,.,.,TRBJ2-2,TGTGCCAGTAGTATGGAGAGGGGGGGCCCCTCAACCGGGGAGCTGTTTTTT,CASSMERGGPSTGELFF
TRBV7-8,.,.,TRBJ2-2,TGTGCCAGCCCTCTCGGGGGCGGGGAGCTGTTTTTT,CASPLGGGELFF
TRBV6-9,.,.,TRBJ2-2,TGTGCCAGCCCAGGGTACGACACCGGGGAGCTGTTTTTT,CASPGYDTGELFF
TRBV27,.,.,TRBJ2-3,TGTGCCAGCAGTTTAAGCGGGAGCACAGATACGCAGTATTTT,CASSLSGSTDTQYF
TRBV4-3,.,.,TRBJ2-4,TGCGCCAGCAGCCAAGACGGGGTTTTAGCCAAAAACATTCAGTACTTC,CASSQDGVLAKNIQYF
TRBV19,once,TRBD1,TRBJ1-1,TGTGCCAGTGACAGGGGGCGCGGCGGAAAAACTGAAGCTTTCTTT,CASDRGRGGKTEAFF
TRBV12-5,.,TRBD2,TRBJ2-5,TGTGCTAGTGGACGGGGGGGCTGGGAGACCCAGTACTTC,CASGRGGWETQYF
TRBV9,.,TRBD2,TRBJ2-1,TGTGCCAGCAGCGAGGGACTAGCGGGGGCTCGTCATGAGCAGTTCTTC,CASSEGLAGARHEQFF
TRBV5-1,.,.,TRBJ2-2,TGCGCCAGCAGCTTACAGGGACCCTCCACCGGGGAGCTGTTTTTT,CASSLQGPSTGELFF
TRBV6-2/TRBV6-3,.,TRBD1,TRBJ2-3,TGTGCCAGCAGTATACAGGGGTACACAGATACGCAGTATTTT,CASSIQGYTDTQYF
TRBV4-3,.,TRBD2,TRBJ2-7,TGCGCCAGCAGTCGGACTAGCGGGGCCTACGAGCAGTACTTC,CASSRTSGAYEQYF
TRBV27,.,TRBD2,TRBJ2-7,TGTGCCAGCAGAGATCCGGGACTAGCGGGGAGCTACGAGCAGTACTTC,CASRDPGLAGSYEQYF
TRBV14,few,TRBD1,TRBJ1-2,TGTGCCAGCAGCCAGGAGATGACAGGGGCGGATGGCTACACCTTC,CASSQEMTGADGYTF
TRBV18,.,TRBD1,TRBJ2-3,TGTGCCAGCTCACCACCCAATTCCGGGACAGGGGGATATGTTACGCAGTATTTT,CASSPPNSGTGGYVTQYF
TRBV13,.,TRBD1,TRBJ2-1,TGTGCCAGCAGCTTATCTAGAGGACAGGGAACCTACAATGAGCAGTTCTTC,CASSLSRGQGTYNEQFF
TRBV2,few,TRBD2,TRBJ2-7,TGTGCCAGCAGCCAAAGCGGGGGGGCATCGGGCGAGCAGTACTTC,CASSQSGGASGEQYF
TRBV6-5,.,TRBD1,TRBJ1-6,TGTGCCAGCAGTTACTCGAATCCCGGGACAGGGCCACCCCTCCACTTT,CASSYSNPGTGPPLHF
TRBV4-3,.,.,TRBJ2-5,TGCGCCAGCAGCCAAGAAAGGGTGGCTACACCGGGACAAGAAGAGACCCAGTACTTC,CASSQERVATPGQEETQYF
TRBV2,.,TRBD2,TRBJ2-7,TGTGCCAGCAGGGAGCCGGGACTAGGGGTGTACGAGCAGTACTTC,CASREPGLGVYEQYF
TRBV7-3,.,.,TRBJ1-1,TGTGCCAGCAGCTTAATCAGCGGGGATGAAGCTTTCTTT,CASSLISGDEAFF
TRBV5-1,.,TRBD2,TRBJ2-1,TGCGCCAGCAGCTATACTAGCGGGGGAAACAATGAGCAGTTCTTC,CASSYTSGGNNEQFF
TRBV2,.,TRBD1,TRBJ1-1,TGTGCCAGCAGTGAAGTCAGGGGGCCGGCTTTCTTT,CASSEVRGPAFF
TRBV29-1,.,.,TRBJ2-1,TGCAGCGTTGATAGGGGGAGTGCAATCTACAATGAGCAGTTCTTC,CSVDRGSAIYNEQFF
TRBV29-1,.,.,TRBJ1-1,TGCAGCGTTGAACTAGGCGACACTGAAGCTTTCTTT,CSVELGDTEAFF
TRBV10-2,few,.,TRBJ1-1,TGCGCCAGCAGTGTAGATAACACTGAAGCTTTCTTT,CASSVDNTEAFF
TRBV7-3,few,TRBD2,TRBJ2-1,TGTGCCAGCAGCATCCCCACTAGCGGGGGGAGAAATGAGCAGTTCTTC,CASSIPTSGGRNEQFF
TRBV5-1,.,TRBD1,TRBJ1-4,TGCGCCAGCAGCTTGGACTGGGACAGCAATGAAAAACTGTTTTTT,CASSLDWDSNEKLFF
TRBV5-1,.,.,TRBJ1-4,TGCGCCAGCAGCTTGGGCCAGTCACCCCAATTAGAAAAACTGTTTTTT,CASSLGQSPQLEKLFF
TRBV2,.,TRBD1,TRBJ1-3,TGTGCCAGCAGTGAAGCGTCCGGGACAGAAAATTTT,CASSEASGTENF
TRBV4-3,.,TRBD2,TRBJ2-1,TGCGCCAGCAGCCAAGATCGACTAGCGGGGGAACAGTTCTTC,CASSQDRLAGEQFF
TRBV5-4,.,.,TRBJ2-1,TGTGCCAGCAGCCCCGACGCGGGGCGAAGCTCCTACAATGAGCAGTTCTTC,CASSPDAGRSSYNEQFF
TRBV2,.,.,TRBJ1-5,TGTGCCAGCAGGCCGGAGGGCAATCAGCCCCAGCATTTT,CASRPEGNQPQHF
TRBV6-4,.,TRBD1,TRBJ1-6,TGTGCCAGCAGTCGGGACAGGGATGGTTCACCCCTCCACTTT,CASSRDRDGSPLHF
TRBV12-3/TRBV12-4,.,.,TRBJ1-1,TGTGCCAGCAGCAATACAGGTACTGAAGCTTTCTTT,CASSNTGTEAFF
TRBV3-1/TRBV3-2,.,TRBD2,TRBJ2-4,TGTGCCAGCAGCCCCACTAGCGGGGGGTTGTTGAACATTCAGTACTTC,CASSPTSGGLLNIQYF
TRBV27,.,TRBD1,TRBJ1-6,TGTGCCAGCAGTTTACGGGACAGGGTCAGGAATTCACCCCTCCACTTT,CASSLRDRVRNSPLHF
TRBV7-9,.,.,TRBJ1-2,TGTGCCAGCAGCTTCCGGGACACGCGAGGCTACACCTTC,CASSFRDTRGYTF
TRBV2,once,TRBD1,TRBJ1-4,TGTGCCAGCAGGGAGGGACAGAGTAATGAAAAACTGTTTTTT,CASREGQSNEKLFF
TRBV19,.,TRBD1,TRBJ1-1,TGTGCCAGTAGTATCCGGGACAGCCTCATGAACACTGAAGCTTTCTTT,CASSIRDSLMNTEAFF
TRBV24-1,.,TRBD1,TRBJ1-1,TGTGCCACCAGTGACCCGGACAGGGGGAGAGCTTTCTTT,CATSDPDRGRAFF
TRBV9,few,.,TRBJ2-7,TGTGCCAGCGCTAGATCTAGCTCCTACGAGCAGTACTTC,CASARSSSYEQYF
TRBV29-1,few,.,TRBJ2-7,TGCAGCGCCACAGAGGGCTACGAGCAGTACTTC,CSATEGYEQYF
TRBV30,.,.,TRBJ2-1,TGTGCCTGGAGAGGTGTCAGGGACTATGAGCAGTTCTTC,CAWRGVRDYEQFF
TRBV18,.,.,TRBJ1-5,TGTGCCAGCTCACCCCAGGGGCCGGAACAGCCCCAGCATTTT,CASSPQGPEQPQHF